This note documents a single T cell receptor beta chain sequence. The data were taken from a study of radiotherapy plus CTLA-4 blockade in lung cancer. The repertoire was sequenced with immunoSEQ multiplex PCR; TCRdb's copy has only in-frame clones and lacks some. The repertoire has about 80,000 clones, around 78% of them found once; the top ten carry roughly 22%. In germline, CDR1 is MNHEY, CDR2 SMNVEV (reference sequence). The CDR3 sequence is 17 residues long. The junction had 13 bases not matched to a gene; V was cut back by 6 bases and J by 1 base. V is TRBV27 and J is TRBJ2-7, with TRBD2 matching over 9 bases. This receptor was taken from a human donor with non-small cell lung cancer whose response to radiotherapy plus ipilimumab could not be evaluated. Some clones in this sample may be carry-over from other donors' samples. The source was peripheral blood, collected from a patient treated with radiotherapy plus ipilimumab. The CDR3 nucleotides are TGTGCCAGCAGCAGAGGGGCCGGGACTAGCTTTTCCTACGAGCAGTACTTC. Its protein is CASSRGAGTSFSYEQYF.